A selection of T cell receptor beta chains follows, all from one sample in a study of shared clonotypes between healthy human individuals. Sequencing was performed with immunoSEQ multiplex PCR; in TCRdb, only in-frame clones are kept and a portion is missing. The data hold over a million clones, with approximately 80% observed a single time. What was sequenced was memory CD4+ T cells from PBMCs. Receptor source: a man between 18 and 35 years old in good health. Some clones in this sample may be carry-over from other donors' samples. CDR3s leave out the opening cysteine and the closing phenylalanine or tryptophan. The D gene is left open where the match is weak.

D,J,V,CDR3
.,TRBJ2-2,TRBV28,ASSPDDGQGNTGELF
.,TRBJ1-5,TRBV7-8,ASSLAGGPEGSQH
.,TRBJ1-5,TRBV4-1,ASSQERERPQH
.,TRBJ2-6,TRBV5-1,ASSPVPNSSGANVLT
.,TRBJ2-3,TRBV28,ASTGSVVTDTQY
.,TRBJ2-5,TRBV5-6,ASSPTPVGYGETQY
.,TRBJ1-3,TRBV18,ASSEGSGNTIY
TRBD2,TRBJ2-1,TRBV10-3,AISRVSSGGRGNEQF
.,TRBJ2-7,TRBV27,ASSLLYRAERVYEQY
.,TRBJ2-4,TRBV28,ASGGLAKNIQY
.,TRBJ2-7,TRBV9,ASSVAPGISTYEQY
.,TRBJ2-7,TRBV11-3,ASSLDTGVEQY
TRBD1,TRBJ2-7,TRBV7-2,ASSSAGTGSYEQY
TRBD1,TRBJ2-1,TRBV5-4,ASSTPGTGRGSYNEQF
TRBD2,TRBJ2-5,TRBV6-1,ASSDGLAGLEETQY
.,TRBJ1-1,TRBV6-5,ASSPLRVMNTEAF
.,TRBJ1-5,TRBV5-1,ASSLVGDSPQH
.,TRBJ2-5,TRBV6-5,ASSYSTVGWGTQY
.,TRBJ2-1,TRBV15,ATSRDGESYNEQF
.,TRBJ1-1,TRBV11-2,ASSLIRGNTEAF
.,TRBJ1-2,TRBV15,ATSRELGRSNYGYT
.,TRBJ2-3,TRBV5-1,ASSLATEGDTQY
.,TRBJ1-1,TRBV4-3,ASSQLQGQGTEAF